This T cell receptor beta chain was found in a study of blood T cell repertoires in COVID-19. Background on the study: Material from acute and convalescent COVID-19 was sourced from the United States, Italy and Spain.

Participant age was roughly 18 to 90 years, and participants resided in approximately 24 US areas. Participant reports of clinical history set cohort assignment. Repertoires were generated with immunoSEQ multiplex PCR, while TCRdb's copy carries only in-frame clones and drops some. The table lists about 440,000 clones, about 90% of them singletons. The CDR3 has 14 amino acids. The V gene's germline CDR1 is SGDLS and CDR2 YYNGEE. Trimming shortened V by 0 bases and J by 2 bases, and 9 bases separated the two germline ends. The sequence came from a woman aged 18-30 years with acute COVID-19. The chain joins TRBV9 to TRBJ2-7; D remains ambiguous. Sequencing input: PBMCs or T cells enriched from blood (not recorded which). Written as DNA, the CDR3 is TGTGCCAGCAGCGTAGGGAGTTCTCCCTACGAGCAGTACTTC. Translating it yields CASSVGSSPYEQYF.